Following are 11 T cell receptor beta chains from one sample sequenced in a study of blood T cell repertoires in COVID-19. TCRdb's copy holds only in-frame clones and misses some; the assay was immunoSEQ multiplex PCR. The table shows about 230,000 clones, with around 89% occurring only once. Specimen: PBMCs or T cells enriched from blood (not recorded which). The origin of the receptors is a woman in her forties with acute COVID-19.

This clone was observed a handful of times. The DNA of the CDR3 is TGTGCCAGCAGCCAAGATCTAGAGGGCGGCTACACCTTC. Translating it yields CASSQDLEGGYTF. This rearrangement joins TRBV4-2 to TRBJ1-2; D is unclear. Germline V CDR1 and CDR2: LGHNA, YNFKEQ. The V gene lost 0 bases and the J gene lost 8 bases, with 10 bases spanning the gap. This CDR3 region has 13 residues.

The rearrangement joins TRBV7-8 to TRBJ1-5; 9 bases fit TRBD1. V gave up 3 bases and J gave up 7 bases; unmatched junction bases: 10. Germline values: CDR1 SGHVS, CDR2 FQNEAQ. The length of the CDR3 is 16 residues. The CDR3 DNA sequence: TGTGCCAGCAGCTTGGGGACGGGACAGGGTTGGCAGCCCCAGCATTTT. Translated, it gives CASSLGTGQGWQPQHF.

The V gene is TRBV13, the J gene TRBJ2-3; D may be TRBD1 (6 bases). This CDR3 spans 15 amino acids. Per the germline V gene, CDR1 is PRHDT and CDR2 is FYEKMQ (reference sequence). V gave up 5 bases and J gave up 1 base, with 13 bases separating them. CDR3 loop: CASSPRTVGTDTQYF. Here the CDR3 DNA reads TGTGCCAGCAGCCCCCGGACAGTTGGCACAGATACGCAGTATTTT. The complete variable domain, with remaining parts taken from reference TRBV13 and TRBJ2-3, reads AAGVIQSPRHLIKEKRETATLKCYPIPRHDTVYWYQQGPGQDPQFLISFYEKMQSDKGSIPDRFSAQQFSDYHSELNMSSLELGDSALYFCASSPRTVGTDTQYFGPGTRLTVL.

CDR3 in DNA: TGTGCCAGCAGCTTACAGGGACTCGGGAACACCGGGGAGCTGTTTTTT. It codes for CASSLQGLGNTGELFF. The rearrangement uses TRBV7-8 and TRBJ2-2, with a weak D call TRBD2 (6 bases). Germline V gives CDR1 SGHVS, CDR2 FQNEAQ. This CDR3 spans 16 amino acids. Trimming shortened V by 2 bases and J by 1 base, and 11 bases separated the two germline ends. Filled out from reference TRBV7-8 and TRBJ2-2, the complete variable domain reads GAGVSQSPRYKVAKRGQDVALRCDPISGHVSLFWYQQALGQGPEFLTYFQNEAQLDKSGLPSDRFFAERPEGSVSTLKIQRTQQEDSAVYLCASSLQGLGNTGELFFGEGSRLTVL.

This clone was seen once. This chain connects TRBV5-1 to TRBJ2-3, with 13 bases aligning to TRBD2. Trimming cost V 0 bases and J 3 bases; bases outside gene matches: 10. CDR3 length: 19 amino acids. Germline V gene lookup returns CDR1 SGHRS and CDR2 YFSETQ. This CDR3 is CASSLERTSGSSMTDTQYF. The CDR3 DNA sequence: TGCGCCAGCAGCTTGGAAAGGACTAGCGGGAGTAGTATGACAGATACGCAGTATTTT.

The rearrangement uses TRBV5-4 and TRBJ1-5; the match to TRBD1 covers 9 bases. J lost 8 bases, V lost 3 bases, and 3 bases had no gene match. The CDR3 spans 13 residues. CDR1 and CDR2 from the germline V gene are SGHNT and YYREEE (reference sequence). CDR3 sequence reads: CASSWDRAEPQHF. The CDR3 nucleotides are TGTGCCAGCAGCTGGGACAGGGCTGAGCCCCAGCATTTT.

This clone has only a few counts. The chain combines TRBV9 with TRBJ1-1; perhaps TRBD1 as D (5 bases). CDR3 length equals 17 residues. In germline, CDR1 is SGDLS, CDR2 YYNGEE. The ends were cut back, 0 bases at V and 1 base at J, with 16 bases in the middle. Here the CDR3 DNA reads TGTGCCAGCAGCGTAGACCCCCAGGGTGGGGCGAACACTGAAGCTTTCTTT. This encodes CASSVDPQGGANTEAFF.

The chain combines TRBV6-2 or TRBV6-3 with TRBJ1-5; D may be TRBD1 (5 bases). Trimming removed 1 base from V and 5 bases from J, with 9 bases in between. Per germline, CDR1 MNHEY and CDR2 SVGEGT. CDR3 size: 14 residues. The CDR3 DNA reads as TGTGCCAGCAGTTACTGGGGAGGGGATCAGCCCCAGCATTTT. The encoded protein is CASSYWGGDQPQHF.

This chain connects TRBV5-1 to TRBJ2-2, with a tentative D call TRBD1 (6 bases). V lost 2 bases to trimming and J lost 6 bases, with 14 bases between them. The V gene's germline CDR1 is SGHRS and CDR2 YFSETQ. This CDR3 comprises 15 residues. CDR3 nucleotides: TGCGCCAGCAGCTTCCTTGGGGCAGGGGCCGGGGAGCTGTTTTTT. The encoded protein is CASSFLGAGAGELFF.

CDR3 bases: TGCGCCAGCAGCCAAGTCGGAGGCGGGAGGACCCAAGGGGAGACCCAGTACTTC. Translating gives CASSQVGGGRTQGETQYF. The V and J genes are TRBV4-1 and TRBJ2-5; 8 bases align to TRBD2. This CDR3 spans 18 amino acids. The germline V gene encodes CDR1 MGHRA and CDR2 YSYEKL. J was trimmed by 5 bases and V by 1 base; bases with no gene match: 15.

The rearrangement links TRBV5-1 to TRBJ2-5; TRBD2 aligns across 10 bases. Losses at the gene ends were 0 bases for V and 4 bases for J; bases not matched to a gene: 6. Germline values: CDR1 SGHRS, CDR2 YFSETQ. This CDR3 has 16 amino acids. The CDR3 DNA follows: TGCGCCAGCAGCTTGGGGGCTAGCGGGAGTGTAGAGACCCAGTACTTC. Protein product: CASSLGASGSVETQYF.